These T cell receptor beta chains were read from a single sample in a study of regulatory T cells in long-lasting Graves disease. TCRdb itself ran the multiplex PCR reads through MiXCR, one entry per CDR3 protein. The table shows roughly 470,000 distinct CDR3 sequences, with about 20% occurring only once. Specimen: peripheral blood mononuclear cells (PBMCs), collected when the disease was refractory, from a patient treated with antithyroid drugs. Receptors originate from a female donor with Graves disease. Both conserved end residues are trimmed from each CDR3. A clone size is listed for some rows: how often the clone was seen (once, few, many), or a class if it is expanded.

V: TRBV18
length: 13
size: .
CDR3: ASSPPRQGYNEQF

V: TRBV7-9
length: 16
size: once
CDR3: ASSLVLKPGAPNTEAF

V: TRBV7-8
length: 13
size: many
CDR3: ASSSSRQLQETQY

V: TRBV4-1
length: 12
size: .
CDR3: ASSQDVLNTEAF

V: TRBV30
length: 12
size: many
CDR3: AWSRVGGRIVQY

V: TRBV28
length: 13
size: .
CDR3: ASSTPRGRTGPQH

V: TRBV5-1
length: 12
size: many
CDR3: ASRQRGADTEAF

V: TRBV6-2/TRBV6-3
length: 12
size: few
CDR3: ASSYSPRIDEQY

V: TRBV4-1
length: 12
size: few
CDR3: ASSQVGQDYEQY

V: TRBV28
length: 11
size: many
CDR3: ASSWGADTEAF

V: TRBV11-2
length: 12
size: few
CDR3: ASSLQGSAGELF

V: TRBV9
length: 12
size: .
CDR3: ASFQGGSSYEQY

V: TRBV30
length: 13
size: .
CDR3: ALKVAGGPLETQY

V: TRBV11-2
length: 13
size: .
CDR3: ASSLVGLDFYEQY

V: TRBV12-3/TRBV12-4
length: 13
size: many
CDR3: ASSLRDSHSYEQY

V: TRBV3-1
length: 11
size: few
CDR3: ASSHGTYNIQY

V: TRBV5-4
length: 14
size: few
CDR3: ASSRPGPTGHTEAF

V: TRBV7-9
length: 11
size: many
CDR3: ASSPPGSYEQY

V: TRBV6-2/TRBV6-3
length: 11
size: .
CDR3: ASNKTPNTEAF

V: TRBV20-1
length: 11
size: many
CDR3: SATTGLGLEQY

V: TRBV7-9
length: 10
size: many
CDR3: ASSLGGSPLH

V: TRBV6-5
length: 13
size: .
CDR3: ASSYSSENTGELF

V: TRBV19
length: 11
size: .
CDR3: ASRPTGGPEAF

V: TRBV11-2
length: 12
size: .
CDR3: ASTGLAMIGELF

V: TRBV12-3/TRBV12-4
length: 12
size: many
CDR3: ASSQTGASYEQY

V: TRBV6-5
length: 16
size: few
CDR3: ASSYENRGLAGENIQY